This TCR beta chain was observed in a study of T cells in Graves' hyperthyroidism and ophthalmopathy. TCR beta CDR3 regions were amplified from RNA transcripts. Using the HTBI primer set, a first-round RT-PCR was run on the TCR CDR3. One entry per CDR3 protein results from TCRdb running MiXCR on the multiplex PCR reads. The table includes fewer than 850,000 distinct CDR3 sequences, 17% detected once. To note about this clonotype: Antigen specificity is unknown.

The CDR3 has 17 amino acids. V lost 0 bases and J lost 4; bases outside the gene matches: 11. CDR1 SGHRS and CDR2 YFSETQ come from the germline V gene. Patients counted as stable if ophthalmopathy did not develop within 18 months. Disease duration under 2 months; hyperthyroidism patients were aged 18 to 65. General study findings and limits: Also found in blood were most expanded thyroid clonotypes above 0.001. Ophthalmopathy stood apart from stable hyperthyroidism in a 13 V-J model.

The genes are TRBV5-1 and TRBJ2-3; 7 nucleotides align to TRBD1. The material sequenced was blood. The receptor was isolated from a man aged 45-60 years with Graves' hyperthyroidism. The CDR3, as DNA: TGCGCCAGCAGCTTGGCCGGGGCAGGGGGTGTCGCAGATACGCAGTATTTT. Amino acids: CASSLAGAGGVADTQYF.